Below, one T cell receptor beta chain is given with its context. The sample belongs to a study of blood T cell repertoires in COVID-19. Study overall: Material from acute and convalescent COVID-19 was sourced from the United States, Italy and Spain.

TCRdb keeps only in-frame clones here, not all; method: immunoSEQ multiplex PCR. The sample has 75,000 to 95,000 clones, more than 65% seen once. Trimming removed 5 bases at V and 4 bases at J, with 4 bases between. CDR3 size: 11 residues. Germline V lookup: CDR1 SEHNR, CDR2 FQNEAQ (reference sequence). V gene TRBV7-9 combines with J gene TRBJ2-3; D call uncertain. The sample was peripheral blood. The TCR sequence derives from a man between 60 and 75 years old with acute or convalescent COVID-19. CDR3 coding DNA: TGTGCCAGCAGCCGCGCAGATACGCAGTATTTT. This codes for CASSRADTQYF.